This T cell receptor beta chain originates from a study of immune evolution from preneoplasia to lung adenocarcinoma. Study as a whole: HLA loss of heterozygosity: less than 9% AIS, around 16% MIA, more than 25% ADC, none AAH.

TCRdb's table, derived via immunoSEQ multiplex PCR, lists solely in-frame clones and lacks some. The sample yields 11,000 to 15,000 clones, approximately 78% seen once. From germline, CDR1 is SGHDT and CDR2 YYEEEE. The CDR3 consists of 14 residues. J lost 4 bases, V lost 4 bases, and 4 bases had no gene match. V is TRBV5-6 and J is TRBJ2-7; TRBD1 matches 11 bases. The sample consisted of FFPE minimally invasive lung adenocarcinoma tissue. This clonotype was obtained from a person aged 65 to 85 with lung adenocarcinoma. CDR3 sequence: CASSIGQGAYEQYF. The CDR3 DNA sequence: TGTGCCAGCAGCATCGGACAGGGGGCGTACGAGCAGTACTTC.